Presented here are 20 T cell receptor beta chains from one specimen sequenced in a study of blood T cell repertoires in COVID-19. Sequencing used immunoSEQ multiplex PCR; TCRdb keeps in-frame clones, though not all of them. The sample holds a few hundred thousand clones, 80% to 90% seen once. The sequencing sample was made of peripheral blood. The receptors come from a woman between 45 and 60 years old with acute or convalescent COVID-19.

The rearrangement uses TRBV5-1 and TRBJ1-1; D possibly corresponds to TRBD1 (6 bases). Germline V gene lookup returns CDR1 SGHRS and CDR2 YFSETQ. V lost 4 bases, J lost 0 bases, and 16 bases lay in between. The CDR3 contains 16 residues. CDR3 sequence reads: CASSVTGTLMNTEAFF. In nucleotides, the CDR3 is TGCGCCAGCAGCGTAACCGGGACACTTATGAACACTGAAGCTTTCTTT. Using reference TRBV5-1 and TRBJ1-1 for the parts outside the CDR3, the full variable domain is KAGVTQTPRYLIKTRGQQVTLSCSPISGHRSVSWYQQTPGQGLQFLFEYFSETQRNKGNFPGRFSGRQFSNSRSEMNVSTLELGDSALYLCASSVTGTLMNTEAFFGQGTRLTVV.

The CDR3 loop is CASRWGQGNQPQHF. The CDR3 DNA reads TGTGCCAGCAGATGGGGACAGGGAAATCAGCCCCAGCATTTT. The chain carries TRBV3-1 (or the pseudogene TRBV3-2) and TRBJ1-5, with TRBD1 matching over 9 bases. Looked up from germline, CDR1 is LGHDT and CDR2 is YNNKEL (reference sequence). The CDR3 covers 14 residues. Trimming cost V 6 bases and J 4 bases; bases outside gene matches: 4.

The V call is TRBV5-1, the J call TRBJ2-7, with D perhaps matching TRBD2 (5 bases). Trimming took off 0 bases at V and 4 bases at J, with 14 bases between the two ends. The germline V gene encodes CDR1 SGHRS and CDR2 YFSETQ. The CDR3 spans 15 residues. The CDR3 loop reads CASSLDGTTGYEQYF. In nucleotides, the CDR3 is TGCGCCAGCAGCTTGGACGGCACCACGGGATACGAGCAGTACTTC.

The count of this clone is one. V and J are TRBV19 and TRBJ2-7; possible D gene TRBD2, 5 bases. CDR1 and CDR2 (germline): LNHDA, SQIVND (reference sequence). Trimming stripped 3 bases from V and 2 bases from J, with 32 bases between. This CDR3 has 21 residues. In DNA form, the CDR3 reads TGTGCCAGTAGTATTGCCCTGGGAGTGGGGAGCGGCCTCCTACCTACCTACGAGCAGTACTTC. Protein product: CASSIALGVGSGLLPTYEQYF.

The chain links TRBV15 to TRBJ2-1, with 10 bases matching TRBD2. The V segment lost 1 base and the J segment 2 bases; nucleotides outside the gene matches: 8. Germline V gene data show CDR1 as LNHNV and CDR2 as YYDKDF (reference sequence). The CDR3 is 18 residues long. As DNA, the CDR3 is TGTGCCACCAGCAGAGTCCATTCCGGGACTAGCGCCTACAATGAGCAGTTCTTC. It yields the protein CATSRVHSGTSAYNEQFF.

The rearrangement links TRBV7-7 to TRBJ2-2; D perhaps matches TRBD2 (6 bases). V lost 3 bases and J lost 1, with 6 bases in between. The CDR3 is 14 amino acids. CDR1 is SSHAT, CDR2 FNYEAQ, per germline (reference sequence). For the CDR3, the DNA is TGTGCCAGCAGCTTGGAGGGGAACACCGGGGAGCTGTTTTTT. Its translation is CASSLEGNTGELFF.

The chain employs TRBV27 and TRBJ1-2, with 7 bases that match TRBD1. The V gene's germline CDR1 is MNHEY and CDR2 SMNVEV (reference sequence). The CDR3 spans 14 residues. The junction had 9 bases not matched to a gene; V was cut back by 3 bases and J by 8 bases. CDR3 amino acids: CASSFYAGGSGYTF. DNA of the CDR3: TGTGCCAGCAGTTTTTATGCAGGGGGTAGCGGCTACACCTTC.

The chain is built from TRBV11-3 and TRBJ1-1, with D tentatively TRBD1 (5 bases). Germline CDR1 and CDR2: SGHNT and YENEEA. With 5 bases removed from V and 0 bases from J, the gap between germline ends came to 10 bases. The length of the CDR3 is 14 residues. The CDR3 protein is CASSPGHMNTEAFF. CDR3 in DNA: TGTGCCAGCAGCCCAGGACACATGAACACTGAAGCTTTCTTT.

This chain links TRBV12-5 with TRBJ1-2; a possible D gene is TRBD1 (5 bases). This CDR3 region has 14 residues. Germline-derived CDR1 and CDR2 are LGHNT and FRNRAP. The V end was cut by 6 bases, the J end by 3 bases, with 14 bases between. The CDR3 spells CASGTRVGDYGYTF. CDR3 in DNA: TGTGCTAGTGGCACCAGGGTTGGGGACTATGGCTACACCTTC.

This clone was detected only a few times. The gene calls are TRBV6-4 and TRBJ1-1; the D is unclear. With 2 bases removed from V and 3 bases from J, the gap between germline ends came to 7 bases. The germline V gene encodes CDR1 MRHNA and CDR2 SNTAGT. CDR3 length: 13 residues. The CDR3 nucleotides read TGTGCCAGCAGTGACGGGGAGTACACTGAAGCTTTCTTT. Its translation is CASSDGEYTEAFF.

The genes are TRBV5-6 and TRBJ2-7; a weak D match, TRBD1 (6 bases). The CDR3 contains 13 residues. V lost 4 bases, J lost 5 bases, and 13 bases lay in between. The V gene's germline CDR1 is SGHDT and CDR2 YYEEEE. The CDR3 coding sequence is TGTGCCAGCAGCATACAGGGAGCCCACGAGCAGTACTTC. This codes for CASSIQGAHEQYF.

The chain carries TRBV29-1 and TRBJ1-4; no definite D call. The CDR3 runs to 13 residues. Trimming stripped 5 bases from V and 4 bases from J, with 11 bases between. The germline V gene has CDR1 SQVTM and CDR2 ANQGSEA. The CDR3 DNA is TGCAGCGTTACGAGGGCTGGTAATGAAAAACTGTTTTTT. Translating gives CSVTRAGNEKLFF.

V usage is TRBV30 and J usage is TRBJ1-2, with unresolved D. Germline V CDR1 and CDR2: GTSNPN, SVGIG (reference sequence). V dropped 1 base and J dropped 1 base, with 10 bases sitting between them. This CDR3 comprises 14 residues. The CDR3 DNA is TGTGCCTGGAGTGGGATGACACTTAACTATGGCTACACCTTC. Its protein is CAWSGMTLNYGYTF.

V gene TRBV6-2 or TRBV6-3 combines with J gene TRBJ1-1; D gene uncertain. The germline V gene encodes CDR1 MNHEY and CDR2 SVGEGT. The V gene lost 5 bases and the J gene lost 0 bases, with 13 bases spanning the gap. The CDR3 length is 15 residues. CDR3 in amino acids: CASSPVLSVNTEAFF. The CDR3 bases are TGTGCCAGCAGTCCCGTCCTTTCGGTGAACACTGAAGCTTTCTTT.

The rearrangement links TRBV24-1 to TRBJ2-7; 9 positions agree with TRBD1. Trimming removed 10 bases from V and 2 bases from J; junction bases left unmatched: 8. Germline CDR1 reads KGHDR; CDR2 reads SFDVKD. This CDR3 comprises 14 residues. The CDR3: CATYWTGDPYEQYF. CDR3 DNA: TGTGCCACGTACTGGACAGGGGATCCCTACGAGCAGTACTTC.

The chain links TRBV6-7 to TRBJ1-1; tentative D call: TRBD1 (6 bases). TRBV6-7 is sorted into the ORF group, with uncertain function. The CDR3 loop spans 14 amino acids. V dropped 6 bases and J dropped 4 bases, with 15 bases sitting between them. The CDR3 protein is CASRWRGHGTEAFF. CDR3 sequence (DNA): TGTGCCAGCAGATGGCGGGGGCATGGCACTGAAGCTTTCTTT.

The V call is TRBV9, the J call TRBJ2-1; D possibly corresponds to TRBD2 (5 bases). Per germline, CDR1 SGDLS and CDR2 YYNGEE. Trimming removed 0 bases from V and 7 bases from J, with 8 bases in between. This CDR3 is 13 amino acids long. The CDR3 spells CASSVGGINEQFF. CDR3 nucleotides: TGTGCCAGCAGCGTAGGAGGGATAAATGAGCAGTTCTTC.

This clone was detected once. The V gene is TRBV24-1, the J gene TRBJ2-2; the D gene is possibly TRBD2 (5 bases). The germline CDR1 and CDR2 sequences are KGHDR and SFDVKD. V lost 5 bases and J 7 bases, leaving 7 bases between the germline ends. The CDR3 is 12 residues long. Here the CDR3 reads CATSGEIGELFF. The CDR3 bases are TGTGCCACCAGTGGGGAGATCGGGGAGCTGTTTTTT.

V gene TRBV7-2 combines with J gene TRBJ1-1, with 8 nucleotides matching TRBD1. Germline CDR1 is SGHTA and CDR2 is FQGNSA. CDR3 length: 14 residues. With 3 bases clipped from V and 3 bases from J, the junction kept 3 bases outside the gene matches. As DNA, the CDR3 is TGTGCCAGCAGCTTTACAGGGGGTGACACTGAAGCTTTCTTT. Translated, it gives CASSFTGGDTEAFF.

CDR3 sequence: CASTPAAGAYSGANVLTF. The CDR3 DNA is TGTGCCAGTACCCCGGCGGCGGGAGCCTACTCTGGGGCCAACGTCCTGACTTTC. The chain employs TRBV19 and TRBJ2-6; TRBD2 aligns across 7 bases. Germline CDR1 LNHDA, CDR2 SQIVND (reference sequence). The CDR3 totals 18 residues. V lost 7 bases, J lost 0 bases, and 12 bases stayed unmatched.